The rows below give T cell receptor beta chains drawn from one sample of a study of T cells in Graves' hyperthyroidism and ophthalmopathy. A single record per CDR3 protein comes from TCRdb applying MiXCR to the multiplex PCR reads. The sample holds 550,000 to 800,000 distinct CDR3 sequences, around 15% seen once. Sequenced input: blood. These receptors all come from a man in his late teens or twenties with Graves' hyperthyroidism. CDR3s include the opening cysteine and the closing phenylalanine or tryptophan. A D gene is named only where the DNA matches it firmly. Clone size is shown for a subset of rows, as once, few, many or a class of expanded clone.

v_call	j_call	d_call	clone_size	cdr3_aa	cdr3_nt
TRBV24-1	TRBJ1-2	NA	many	CATSGQDRAYGYTF	TGTGCCACCAGTGGCCAGGATCGTGCCTATGGCTACACCTTC
TRBV3-1	TRBJ2-1	TRBD2	many	CASSLIPGGPNNEQFF	TGTGCCAGCAGCCTCATACCGGGAGGGCCGAACAATGAGCAGTTCTTC
TRBV5-1	TRBJ1-3	TRBD1	few	CASSSGQGEDTIYF	TGCGCCAGCAGCAGCGGACAGGGGGAAGACACCATATATTTT
TRBV4-1	TRBJ2-5	TRBD2	NA	CASSQVGREGRETQYF	TGCGCCAGCAGCCAAGTTGGGCGGGAGGGCAGGGAGACCCAGTACTTC
TRBV3-1	TRBJ2-3	NA	NA	CASSQEPILVGDTQYF	TGTGCCAGCAGCCAAGAACCGATTCTCGTAGGAGATACGCAGTATTTT
TRBV28	TRBJ1-5	TRBD1	many	CASSGTDFSNQPQHF	TGTGCCAGCAGTGGGACAGACTTTAGCAATCAGCCCCAGCATTTT
TRBV7-9	TRBJ2-3	NA	many	CASSPVAGRTDTQYF	TGTGCCAGCAGCCCCGTGGCCGGTAGGACAGATACGCAGTATTTT
TRBV18	TRBJ2-7	TRBD1	many	CASSADRGLNEQYF	TGTGCCAGCTCAGCGGACAGGGGGCTCAACGAGCAGTACTTC
TRBV25-1	TRBJ2-2	NA	NA	CASSEAAAGELFF	TGTGCCAGCAGTGAGGCGGCCGCCGGGGAGCTGTTTTTT
TRBV28	TRBJ2-5	NA	NA	CASTSGPQETQYF	TGTGCCAGTACCTCGGGGCCCCAAGAGACCCAGTACTTC
TRBV2	TRBJ2-5	TRBD2	few	CASSEGLAGLTTQYF	TGTGCCAGCAGTGAAGGACTAGCGGGTTTAACGACCCAGTACTTC
TRBV27	TRBJ2-1	TRBD2	many	CASSSLPKAGVYNEQFF	TGTGCCAGCAGTTCTCTACCCAAAGCGGGAGTGTACAACGAGCAGTTCTTC
TRBV9	TRBJ1-5	NA	NA	CASSATGPTGPQHF	TGTGCCAGCAGCGCCACAGGTCCAACGGGGCCCCAGCATTTT
TRBV7-3	TRBJ2-5	NA	NA	CASSLTPGRSGTQYF	TGTGCCAGCAGCTTAACACCGGGACGTTCCGGGACCCAGTACTTC
TRBV6-9	TRBJ2-7	NA	few	CASSYALLAGEQYF	TGTGCCAGCAGTTACGCACTACTGGCGGGGGAGCAGTACTTC
TRBV29-1	TRBJ1-4	NA	many	CSVGEWEKLFF	TGCAGCGTTGGCGAATGGGAAAAACTGTTTTTT
TRBV18	TRBJ1-1	NA	many	CAGRATDAWDTEAFF	TGTGCTGGAAGGGCAACCGATGCGTGGGACACTGAAGCTTTCTTT
TRBV20-1	TRBJ2-7	TRBD1	few	CSARDPDRGYEQYF	TGCAGTGCTAGAGATCCGGACAGGGGGTACGAGCAGTACTTC
TRBV24-1	TRBJ2-1	NA	many	CATSGSAHSGPSQFF	TGTGCCACCAGTGGCTCAGCGCATAGCGGACCTTCGCAGTTCTTC
TRBV27	TRBJ2-2	TRBD1	many	CASSLFWTGTTGELFF	TGTGCCAGCAGTTTATTCTGGACAGGGACCACCGGGGAGCTGTTTTTT
TRBV28	TRBJ2-3	NA	many	CASSFGLDSPTDTQYF	TGTGCCAGCAGTTTTGGTCTGGACAGTCCCACAGATACGCAGTATTTT
TRBV28	TRBJ2-1	TRBD1	many	CASSFYRGSTDRADEQFF	TGTGCCAGCAGTTTCTACAGGGGCTCTACAGATAGGGCCGATGAGCAGTTCTTC
TRBV3-1	TRBJ2-7	NA	many	CASSQVSDYLYEQYF	TGTGCCAGCAGCCAAGTATCGGACTACCTCTACGAGCAGTACTTC
TRBV2	TRBJ1-2	NA	NA	CASLGGSNYGYTF	TGTGCCAGCCTGGGAGGATCCAACTATGGCTACACCTTC
TRBV7-3	TRBJ2-1	NA	NA	CASSLFEGSYNEQFF	TGTGCCAGCAGCTTATTTGAAGGTTCCTACAATGAGCAGTTCTTC
TRBV5-8	TRBJ2-3	TRBD1	many	CASSQPGQGAYTQYF	TGTGCCAGCAGCCAACCGGGACAGGGGGCGTATACGCAGTATTTT